These T cell receptor beta chains were read from a single sample in a study of control samples from healthy donors and cancer patients. Assay used: immunoSEQ multiplex PCR; TCRdb lists only in-frame clones, some missing. The table includes 150,000 to 200,000 clones, around 90% detected once. The sequenced sample consisted of blood. The receptors derive from a woman aged 45-65 years in good health. Both conserved end residues are part of each CDR3. A D gene is named only where the DNA matches it firmly. A row's size may be missing; if present it is once, few, many or a size class.

TRBJ1-1 | TRBV5-1 | - | - | CASSLGQYTEAFF | TGCGCCAGCAGCCTAGGACAGTACACTGAAGCTTTCTTT
TRBJ2-7 | TRBV11-3 | - | - | CASSPNRQEDEQYF | TGTGCCAGCAGCCCAAATCGACAGGAGGACGAGCAGTACTTC
TRBJ1-1 | TRBV2 | TRBD1 | - | CASSVQGTMNTEAFF | TGTGCCAGCAGTGTACAGGGGACGATGAACACTGAAGCTTTCTTT
TRBJ2-1 | TRBV28 | - | - | CASSLRGRGWNEQFF | TGTGCCAGCAGTTTACGGGGTCGAGGTTGGAATGAGCAGTTCTTC
TRBJ1-4 | TRBV28 | TRBD1 | - | CASSFRQGRGEKLFF | TGTGCCAGCAGCTTTAGACAGGGTCGGGGTGAAAAACTGTTTTTT
TRBJ2-2 | TRBV9 | TRBD1 | few | CASSDDRGLSGELFF | TGTGCCAGCAGCGACGACAGGGGGCTCTCCGGGGAGCTGTTTTTT
TRBJ2-1 | TRBV19 | TRBD2 | - | CASSDLGTSIYNEQFF | TGTGCCAGTAGCGATCTCGGGACTAGCATTTACAATGAGCAGTTCTTC
TRBJ1-1 | TRBV28 | - | - | CASSLRGEAFF | TGTGCCAGCAGTTTACGGGGTGAAGCTTTCTTT
TRBJ1-5 | TRBV4-2 | TRBD1 | - | CASSQDLGGGNQPQHF | TGTGCCAGCAGCCAAGATTTAGGGGGCGGCAATCAGCCCCAGCATTTT
TRBJ2-2 | TRBV4-3 | TRBD2 | few | CASSLTGGSGELFF | TGCGCCAGCAGCCTGACGGGAGGTTCTGGGGAGCTGTTTTTT
TRBJ1-2 | TRBV28 | - | - | CASSPTGAVKVYGYTF | TGTGCCAGCAGTCCGACGGGGGCGGTAAAAGTCTATGGCTACACCTTC
TRBJ1-2 | TRBV27 | - | - | CASSPLAGRGASGYTF | TGTGCCAGCAGTCCCCTAGCCGGACGAGGGGCTAGTGGCTACACCTTC
TRBJ1-3 | TRBV28 | - | - | CASSSWTVKNTIYF | TGTGCCAGCAGTTCATGGACAGTTAAGAACACCATATATTTT
TRBJ1-1 | TRBV7-9 | - | - | CASSLAQVKREAFF | TGTGCCAGCAGCTTAGCGCAAGTTAAGAGGGAAGCTTTCTTT
TRBJ1-1 | TRBV29-1 | - | - | CSVERQKNTEAFF | TGCAGCGTTGAAAGACAGAAGAACACTGAAGCTTTCTTT
TRBJ1-6 | TRBV4-3 | - | - | CASSQGSGVSYNSPLHF | TGCGCCAGCAGCCAGGGGTCCGGGGTTTCCTATAATTCACCCCTCCACTTT
TRBJ1-5 | TRBV19 | - | few | CASSTPAHPQHF | TGTGCCAGTAGTACCCCGGCCCATCCCCAGCATTTT
TRBJ1-2 | TRBV7-9 | - | - | CASSLGGLNYGYTF | TGTGCCAGCAGCTTAGGCGGACTGAACTATGGCTACACCTTC
TRBJ1-1 | TRBV9 | - | - | CASSVSWNTEAFF | TGTGCCAGCAGCGTAAGCTGGAACACTGAAGCTTTCTTT
TRBJ2-1 | TRBV19 | TRBD2 | - | CASSPRVAGGAVREQFF | TGTGCCAGTAGTCCGCGGGTAGCGGGAGGGGCCGTACGAGAGCAGTTCTTC
TRBJ2-4 | TRBV3-1/TRBV3-2 | - | once | CASSRSRDIQYF | TGTGCCAGCAGCCGTTCCAGGGACATTCAGTACTTC
TRBJ1-2 | TRBV14 | - | - | CASSQGAGGATF | TGTGCCAGCAGCCAAGGGGCTGGGGGGGCCACCTTC
TRBJ2-7 | TRBV27 | - | - | CASKGINSYEQYF | TGTGCCAGTAAGGGCATCAACTCCTACGAGCAGTACTTC
TRBJ2-2 | TRBV6-6 | - | once | CASSYGAGELFF | TGTGCCAGCAGTTACGGAGCCGGGGAGCTGTTTTTT
TRBJ1-5 | TRBV30 | TRBD1 | - | CACADRSNQPQHF | TGTGCCTGTGCGGACAGGAGCAATCAGCCCCAGCATTTT
TRBJ2-1 | TRBV3-1/TRBV3-2 | - | once | CASSQWTWTEQFF | TGTGCCAGCAGCCAATGGACATGGACTGAGCAGTTCTTC
TRBJ2-2 | TRBV7-6 | - | - | CASSDVGELFF | TGTGCCAGCAGCGATGTCGGGGAGCTGTTTTTT
TRBJ1-5 | TRBV7-2 | - | - | CASSFRSTTFSNQPQHF | TGTGCCAGCAGTTTCCGGTCCACGACCTTCAGCAATCAGCCCCAGCATTTT
TRBJ1-2 | TRBV30 | TRBD1 | - | CAGDRRVVANYGYTF | TGTGCCGGGGACAGGAGGGTAGTAGCTAACTATGGCTACACCTTC
TRBJ2-3 | TRBV28 | - | - | CASLSTDTQYF | TGTGCCAGCCTATCGACAGATACGCAGTATTTT
TRBJ2-7 | TRBV19 | - | - | CASSLETRGYEQYF | TGTGCCAGTAGTTTAGAGACTAGAGGGTACGAGCAGTACTTC
TRBJ2-1 | TRBV3-1/TRBV3-2 | TRBD2 | - | CASSHATSGGYNEQFF | TGTGCCAGCAGCCATGCCACTAGCGGGGGCTACAATGAGCAGTTCTTC
TRBJ1-1 | TRBV28 | - | - | CASGEGMNTEAFF | TGTGCCAGCGGTGAGGGGATGAACACTGAAGCTTTCTTT
TRBJ2-7 | TRBV5-1 | TRBD1 | - | CASATGGYSDEQYF | TGCGCCAGCGCGACAGGGGGCTATTCTGACGAGCAGTACTTC
TRBJ1-1 | TRBV18 | - | - | CASSPSRRNTEAFF | TGTGCCAGCTCACCAAGCAGGAGGAACACTGAAGCTTTCTTT
TRBJ1-2 | TRBV20-1 | - | - | CSASDGINYGYTF | TGCAGTGCTAGTGATGGGATTAACTATGGCTACACCTTC
TRBJ1-3 | TRBV9 | - | - | CASSVGNRDANTIYF | TGTGCCAGCAGCGTAGGAAACAGGGACGCAAACACCATATATTTT
TRBJ1-1 | TRBV2 | - | - | CASSEGRNTEAFF | TGTGCCAGCAGTGAAGGCCGGAACACTGAAGCTTTCTTT
TRBJ1-1 | TRBV18 | - | - | CASSPPYGRDTEAFF | TGTGCCAGCTCACCACCGTACGGGAGGGACACTGAAGCTTTCTTT
TRBJ2-5 | TRBV24-1 | TRBD1 | - | CATSSPGTEETQYF | TGTGCCACCAGTTCACCCGGGACAGAAGAGACCCAGTACTTC
TRBJ2-1 | TRBV24-1 | - | - | CATSSGGPGLSEQFF | TGTGCCACCAGTTCCGGCGGTCCAGGTCTGAGTGAGCAGTTCTTC
TRBJ1-5 | TRBV11-2 | - | - | CASSSDSPSNQPQHF | TGTGCCAGCAGCTCGGACAGTCCTAGCAATCAGCCCCAGCATTTT